Sequencing of this T cell receptor (beta chain) was carried out in a study of blood T cell repertoires in COVID-19. The overall study: From the United States, Italy and Spain came samples of acute and convalescent COVID-19. PBMCs, B-cell-depleted T cells, or T cells provided the cDNA or gDNA that made up the material.

Original handling: It was from reference gene primer amplification that nucleated cell counts were estimated. Here immunoSEQ multiplex PCR was the method, and the copy in TCRdb shows in-frame clones only, minus some. Clone size and the V and J calls come from that table; the DNA yielded D and trimming. The table shows 200,000 to 250,000 clones, with 70% to 90% occurring only once. Looked up from germline, CDR1 is SGHAT and CDR2 is FQNNGV. This CDR3 is built from 15 residues. V lost 1 base and J 2 bases, leaving 9 bases between the germline ends. The source of this sequence is a man over 45 with acute or convalescent COVID-19. The sequenced material came from peripheral blood. The chain combines TRBV11-2 with TRBJ1-5; D call uncertain. The CDR3 region has the DNA TGTGCCAGCAGCTTAGGACCCCAGGGCAATCAGCCCCAGCATTTT. Translated, it gives CASSLGPQGNQPQHF.